This TCR beta chain is from a study of T cells in Graves' hyperthyroidism and ophthalmopathy. Looking at the study overall: Sampling of peripheral blood happened at initial diagnosis, prior to any treatment.

This clonotype was picked up many times. V was cut by 0 bases and J by 0 bases, with 9 bases left in between. CDR3 length equals 15 residues. Germline V gene sequence: CDR1 MDHEN, CDR2 SYDVKM. Amplified TCR beta CDR3 regions derived from RNA transcripts. HTBI primers drove first-round RT-PCR of the TCR CDR3. MiXCR, applied by TCRdb to the multiplex PCR reads, yields one record per CDR3 protein. The table records a few hundred thousand distinct CDR3 sequences, around 20% of them present only once. The sequencing input was blood. The sequence was collected from a man aged 18 to 30 with Graves' hyperthyroidism. The gene calls are TRBV28 and TRBJ2-7, with D perhaps being TRBD1 or TRBD2 (6 bases each). CDR3 in DNA: TGTGCCAGCAGTTTATGGGGGGGCAGCTCCTACGAGCAGTACTTC. Amino acids: CASSLWGGSSYEQYF.